Listed below are T cell receptor beta chains from one sample, sequenced in a study of control samples from healthy donors and cancer patients. TCRdb keeps only in-frame clones here, not all; method: immunoSEQ multiplex PCR. This sample has about 120,000 clones, with roughly 90% found just once. Sequenced material: blood. Every receptor here comes from a middle-aged man in good health. CDR3s include the opening cysteine and the closing phenylalanine or tryptophan. The D gene is left open where the match is weak. Size tells how often a clone was seen (once, few, many) or the class of an expanded clone, and some rows leave it out.

d_call,cdr3_length,v_call,j_call,clone_size,cdr3_nt,cdr3_aa
NA,13,TRBV5-1,TRBJ2-3,once,TGCGCCAGCAGCCCCCGACTACTAGATACGCAGTATTTT,CASSPRLLDTQYF
TRBD1,14,TRBV9,TRBJ1-2,NA,TGTGCCAGCAGCCGGACAGGGGTTAACTATGGCTACACCTTC,CASSRTGVNYGYTF
NA,13,TRBV7-9,TRBJ1-2,NA,TGTGCCAGCAGCCCTGATCTCCTCTATGGCTACACCTTC,CASSPDLLYGYTF
NA,12,TRBV6-4,TRBJ1-1,NA,TGTGCCAGCAGATCACAGAACACTGAAGCTTTCTTT,CASRSQNTEAFF
TRBD1,15,TRBV10-2,TRBJ1-1,once,TGCGCCAGCGTCCCATCCGGGACAGGGTGGGGTGAAGCTTTCTTT,CASVPSGTGWGEAFF
NA,15,TRBV6-6,TRBJ1-2,NA,TGTGCCAGCAGTTACTCGGGTAGGGACAACTATGGCTACACCTTC,CASSYSGRDNYGYTF
NA,15,TRBV19,TRBJ1-5,NA,TGTGCCAGTAGTATGGGCCCCGTGAAGAATCAGCCCCAGCATTTT,CASSMGPVKNQPQHF
NA,18,TRBV10-2,TRBJ2-3,NA,TGCGCCAGCAGTGAGTCAACCCTGGCTGAGACGGCGGGGGATACGCAGTATTTT,CASSESTLAETAGDTQYF
NA,15,TRBV3-1/TRBV3-2,TRBJ2-7,NA,TGTGCCAGCACCCAAAGTTCAGGGTTGGCGGGCGAGCAGTACTTC,CASTQSSGLAGEQYF
NA,14,TRBV11-3,TRBJ2-7,once,TGTGCCAGCAGCTTAGGTCGGAACTCCTACGAGCAGTACTTC,CASSLGRNSYEQYF
NA,15,TRBV19,TRBJ2-3,NA,TGTGCCAGTAGTACCCTTTGGTCGAGCACAGATACGCAGTATTTT,CASSTLWSSTDTQYF
TRBD1,14,TRBV10-3,TRBJ2-1,NA,TGTGCCATCAGTGAGTCGACAGGGGGCAATGAGCAGTTCTTC,CAISESTGGNEQFF
NA,11,TRBV29-1,TRBJ2-5,NA,TGCAGCGTTGACAGCGGGGAGACCCAGTACTTC,CSVDSGETQYF
TRBD1,14,TRBV3-1/TRBV3-2,TRBJ1-1,NA,TGTGCCAGCAGCGGGGGAGGGGGCTTCGCTGAAGCTTTCTTT,CASSGGGGFAEAFF
NA,13,TRBV27,TRBJ2-7,NA,TGTGCCAGCAGTTTAGGCGGCCCCTACGAGCAGTACTTC,CASSLGGPYEQYF
NA,15,TRBV5-1,TRBJ1-1,NA,TGCGCCAGCAGCTTGGATCCTATCGGGAACACTGAAGCTTTCTTT,CASSLDPIGNTEAFF
NA,15,TRBV6-5,TRBJ2-7,NA,TGTGCCAGCAGTCCCTCCGCAGGGCGGACCTACGAGCAGTACTTC,CASSPSAGRTYEQYF